In its sample, the clone carrying this T cell receptor beta chain was seen a few times. Its antigen is still unknown. Since all of the isolated RNA was reverse transcribed, expressed TCRB transcripts were what got sequenced. TCRdb's copy holds only in-frame clones and misses some; the assay was immunoSEQ multiplex PCR. The table shows about 190,000 clones, with approximately 8.1% occurring only once. The data originate from a study of beta chain features in type 1 diabetes. Study-wide results and limits: Moderate yet significant TCRB CDR3 shortening was seen in Type 1 diabetes patients in all four CD4+ subsets. Any PCR bias toward short templates would affect both groups alike. Cells that show high TCR expression could be over-represented by cDNA sequencing.

One heparinised draw, averaging roughly 0.12 L, was taken per donor. The origin of this receptor is a woman aged 40 to 49 with type 1 diabetes. Sequencing used central memory CD4+ T cells from blood.

CDR3 sequence (DNA): TGTGCCAGCAGCTTAGGGCGGGGCAACACAGATACGCAGTATTTT. It specifies CASSLGRGNTDTQYF. The chain is built from TRBV7-2 and TRBJ2-3, with D tentatively TRBD2 (6 bases). Looked up from germline, CDR1 is SGHTA and CDR2 is FQGNSA. V lost 1 base and J 2 bases, leaving 10 bases between the germline ends. This CDR3 region has 15 residues.